A single sample gave rise to the 19 T cell receptor beta chains below, sequenced in a study of monozygotic twins with inflammatory bowel disease. TCRdb re-called the 5' RACE reads, yielding one record per CDR3 amino acid sequence without DNA. In all, the sample yields 190,000 or so distinct CDR3 sequences. Source material: blood. The receptors were sampled from a human donor with ulcerative colitis or Crohn's disease, or a healthy co-twin of an affected twin (not recorded which).

The chain couples TRBV18 to TRBJ2-7; TCRdb reports TRBD1, a call that lacks DNA to check it against. CDR1 KGHSH and CDR2 LQKENI come from the germline V gene. The CDR3 loop spans 15 amino acids. The CDR3 here is CASSPPGQGAYEQYF.

J is TRBJ2-1 and V is TRBV12-3 or TRBV12-4; without DNA, the TCRdb call of TRBD1 cannot be checked. CDR3 length: 11 residues. The CDR3 is CASSETGQGFF.

The genes are TRBV27 and TRBJ1-1. The CDR3 extends over 15 amino acids. From germline, CDR1 is MNHEY and CDR2 SMNVEV (reference sequence). This CDR3 is CASSLSRTVNTEAFF.

The chain employs TRBV7-2 and TRBJ1-1; TCRdb outputs TRBD1, but without DNA this stays unchecked. The length of the CDR3 is 16 residues. Germline V gene lookup returns CDR1 SGHTA and CDR2 FQGNSA. The CDR3 sequence is CASSLDWRGTNTEAFF. The variable domain in full, with the rest retrieved from reference TRBV7-2 and TRBJ1-1, is GAGVSQSPSNKVTEKGKDVELRCDPISGHTALYWYRQSLGQGLEFLIYFQGNSAPDKSGLPSDRFSAERTGGSVSTLTIQRTQQEDSAVYLCASSLDWRGTNTEAFFGQGTRLTVV.

The V and J genes are TRBV10-3 and TRBJ2-1. Germline CDR1 ENHRY, CDR2 SYGVKD. This CDR3 region has 12 residues. This CDR3 is CAIGGFDNEQFF.

This chain links TRBV3-1 with TRBJ2-7; TCRdb picks TRBD2, but there is no DNA to check that call. This CDR3 has 14 amino acids. Germline V gene lookup returns CDR1 LGHDT and CDR2 YNNKEL (reference sequence). This CDR3 reads CASMMAGGAYEQYF.

The chain recombines TRBV4-1 with TRBJ2-7; TCRdb returns TRBD1, unconfirmable since there is no DNA. The germline gives CDR1 MGHRA, CDR2 YSYEKL. The CDR3 covers 15 residues. CDR3: CASSPSRVTDYEQYF.

The chain has TRBV5-6 and TRBJ2-2; TCRdb returns TRBD1, unconfirmable since there is no DNA. The CDR3 covers 15 residues. Germline CDR1 SGHDT, CDR2 YYEEEE. The CDR3 is CASSFVGQNTGELFF.

The chain recombines TRBV9 with TRBJ2-2; TCRdb indicates TRBD2, and absent DNA this call remains unverified. CDR1 and CDR2 (germline): SGDLS, YYNGEE. CDR3 length: 13 amino acids. The CDR3 sequence is CASSVRADGELFF.

The chain is built from TRBV2 and TRBJ2-4. The CDR3 has 15 amino acids. Germline V lookup: CDR1 SNHLY, CDR2 FYNNEI. The CDR3 reads CASSEQPLAKNIQYF. Based on the CDR3 plus reference TRBV2 and TRBJ2-4, the full variable domain is EPEVTQTPSHQVTQMGQEVILRCVPISNHLYFYWYRQILGQKVEFLVSFYNNEISEKSEIFDDQFSVERPDGSNFTLKIRSTKLEDSAMYFCASSEQPLAKNIQYFGAGTRLSVL.

The chain links TRBV5-1 to TRBJ2-3; the D call from TCRdb, TRBD1, cannot be confirmed without DNA. Germline loops: CDR1 SGHRS, CDR2 YFSETQ. This CDR3 is built from 16 residues. This chain's CDR3 is CASSSATRGNTDTQYF.

The J gene is TRBJ2-3, the V gene TRBV5-1; the TCRdb call, TRBD1, lacks DNA for checking. Germline V CDR1 and CDR2: SGHRS, YFSETQ. The CDR3 has 15 amino acids. The CDR3 sequence is CASSLEGRVVDTQYF.

Here the CDR3 reads CSVSGTTYGYTF. The rearrangement links TRBV29-1 to TRBJ1-2; the TCRdb call, TRBD1, lacks DNA for checking. The germline V gene encodes CDR1 SQVTM and CDR2 ANQGSEA. This CDR3 has 12 residues.

The chain links TRBV5-8 to TRBJ2-2. This CDR3 is built from 14 residues. Germline-derived CDR1 and CDR2 are SGHTS and YDEGEE. CDR3 in amino acids: CASSPSSNTGELFF.

The chain uses TRBV2 and TRBJ2-7; no DNA is available, so the TRBD2 call from TCRdb remains unchecked. From germline, CDR1 is SNHLY and CDR2 FYNNEI. The CDR3 sequence is 13 residues long. This chain's CDR3 is CASMGTSGDEQYF.

This chain uses TRBV9 with TRBJ2-2; the D gene TCRdb calls, TRBD2, cannot be checked with no DNA. The CDR3 covers 14 residues. CDR1 SGDLS and CDR2 YYNGEE come from the germline V gene. CDR3 sequence reads: CASSLGVGPGELFF.

The genes are TRBV5-5 and TRBJ2-2; without DNA, the TCRdb call of TRBD1 cannot be checked. The CDR3 extends over 16 amino acids. Per germline, CDR1 SGHKS and CDR2 YYEKEE (reference sequence). Here the CDR3 reads CASSLAFQGLTGELFF.

V is TRBV6-5 and J is TRBJ2-3; no DNA is available, so the TRBD1 call from TCRdb remains unchecked. The CDR3 runs to 15 residues. CDR1 and CDR2 from the germline V gene are MNHEY and SVGAGI. The CDR3 loop reads CASSYMAGDTDTQYF.

This chain links TRBV6-5 with TRBJ2-5. Germline V gene data show CDR1 as MNHEY and CDR2 as SVGAGI. The CDR3 contains 14 residues. The CDR3 sequence: CASSYVGNQETQYF.